This T cell receptor (beta chain) was retrieved from a study of cytomegalovirus exposure and HLA in healthy donors. Across the whole study: Approximately 80 million unique TCRs from HLA-typed donors were held in an early data release. Study-level findings and limits: Later analysis showed TCR association rates varying by HLA locus, highest for DRB1 and lowest for HLA-C. When the data were analyzed later, several of the most significant clusters appeared to be linked to common viral pathogens. TCR beta sequences reportedly predicted most subjects' HLA-A and HLA-B alleles accurately.

As for this clone: What it binds is unknown. At one of its ends the junction is not consistent with the germline gene, which may arise from a read error.

This PCR relied on a set of 60 Vbeta primers and 13 Jbeta primers. Some clones are missing from TCRdb's copy, which holds only in-frame ones; the method was immunoSEQ multiplex PCR. In the table there are around 120,000 clones, 60% to 85% of which are singletons. This CDR3 is built from 16 residues. Germline V gene lookup returns CDR1 LNHNV and CDR2 YYDKDF (reference sequence). This receptor was obtained from a woman between 40 and 50 years old in good health and CMV-seronegative. V and J are TRBV15 and TRBJ2-6; D may be TRBD2 (6 bases). The sample consisted of PBMCs. CDR3 protein: CATSPQAGTGANGLTF. The CDR3 bases are TGTGCCACCAGCCCCCAAGCAGGGACTGGGGCCAACGGCCTGACTTTC.